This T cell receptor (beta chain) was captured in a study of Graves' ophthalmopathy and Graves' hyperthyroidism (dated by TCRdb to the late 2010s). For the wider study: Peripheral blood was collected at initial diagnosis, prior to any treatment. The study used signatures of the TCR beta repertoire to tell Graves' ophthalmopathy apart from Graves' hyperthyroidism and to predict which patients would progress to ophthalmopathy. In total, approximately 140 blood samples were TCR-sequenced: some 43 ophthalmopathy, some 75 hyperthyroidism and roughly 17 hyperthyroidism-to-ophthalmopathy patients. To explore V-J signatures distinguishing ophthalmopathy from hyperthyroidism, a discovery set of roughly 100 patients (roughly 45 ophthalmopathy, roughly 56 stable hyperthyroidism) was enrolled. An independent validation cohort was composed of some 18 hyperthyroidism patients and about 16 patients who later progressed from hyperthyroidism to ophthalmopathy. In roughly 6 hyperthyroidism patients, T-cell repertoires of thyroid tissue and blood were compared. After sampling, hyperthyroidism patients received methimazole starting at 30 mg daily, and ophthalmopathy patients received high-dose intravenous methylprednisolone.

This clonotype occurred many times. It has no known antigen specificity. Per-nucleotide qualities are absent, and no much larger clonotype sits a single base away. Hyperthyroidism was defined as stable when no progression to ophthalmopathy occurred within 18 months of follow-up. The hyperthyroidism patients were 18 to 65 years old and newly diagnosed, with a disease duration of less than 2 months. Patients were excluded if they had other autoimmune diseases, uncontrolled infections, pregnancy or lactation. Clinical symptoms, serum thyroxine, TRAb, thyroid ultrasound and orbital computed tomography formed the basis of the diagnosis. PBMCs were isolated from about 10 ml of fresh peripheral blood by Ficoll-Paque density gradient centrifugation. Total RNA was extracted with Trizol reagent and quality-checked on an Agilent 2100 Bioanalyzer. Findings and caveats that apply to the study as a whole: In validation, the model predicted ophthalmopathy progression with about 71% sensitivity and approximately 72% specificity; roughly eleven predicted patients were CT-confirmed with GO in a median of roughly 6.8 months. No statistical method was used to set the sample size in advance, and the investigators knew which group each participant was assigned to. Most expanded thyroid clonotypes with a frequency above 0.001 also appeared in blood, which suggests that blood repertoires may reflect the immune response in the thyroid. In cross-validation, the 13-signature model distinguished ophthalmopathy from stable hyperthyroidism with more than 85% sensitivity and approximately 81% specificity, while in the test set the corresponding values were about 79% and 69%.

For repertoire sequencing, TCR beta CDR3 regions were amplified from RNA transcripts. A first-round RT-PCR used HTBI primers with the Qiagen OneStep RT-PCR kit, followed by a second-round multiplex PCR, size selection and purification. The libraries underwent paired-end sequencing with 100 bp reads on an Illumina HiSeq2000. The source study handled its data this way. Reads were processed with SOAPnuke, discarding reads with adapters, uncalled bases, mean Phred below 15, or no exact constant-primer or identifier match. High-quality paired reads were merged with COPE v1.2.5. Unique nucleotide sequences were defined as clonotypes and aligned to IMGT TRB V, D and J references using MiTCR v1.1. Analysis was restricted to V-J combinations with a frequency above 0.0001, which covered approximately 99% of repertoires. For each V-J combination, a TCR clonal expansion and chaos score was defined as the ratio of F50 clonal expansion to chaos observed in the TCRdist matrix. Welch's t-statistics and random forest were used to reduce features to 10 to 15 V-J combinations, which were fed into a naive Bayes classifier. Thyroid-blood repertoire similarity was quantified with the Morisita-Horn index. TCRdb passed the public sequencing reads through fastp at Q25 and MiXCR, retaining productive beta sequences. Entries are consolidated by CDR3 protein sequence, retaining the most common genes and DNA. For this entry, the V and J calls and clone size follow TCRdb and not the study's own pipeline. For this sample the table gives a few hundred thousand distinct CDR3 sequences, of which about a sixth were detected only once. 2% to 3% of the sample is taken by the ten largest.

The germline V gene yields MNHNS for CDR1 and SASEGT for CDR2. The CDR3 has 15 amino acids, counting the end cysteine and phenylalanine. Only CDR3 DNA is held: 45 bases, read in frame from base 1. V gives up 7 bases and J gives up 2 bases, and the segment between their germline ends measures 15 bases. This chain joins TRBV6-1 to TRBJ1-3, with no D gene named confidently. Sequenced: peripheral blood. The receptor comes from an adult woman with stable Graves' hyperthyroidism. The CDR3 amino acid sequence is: CASTVIQSPGNTIYF. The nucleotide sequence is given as TGTGCCAGCACCGTGATACAATCCCCTGGAAACACCATATATTTT.